This T cell receptor beta chain derives from a study of OX40 agonist ivuxolimab in advanced cancers. The overall study: With a range of about 23 to 85, age averaged approximately 60 years, and approximately 83% were male.

With respect to this clone: The antigen remains unidentified.

Sampling of blood occurred at baseline, cycle 4 day 1, and cycle 7 day 1. Here immunoSEQ multiplex PCR was the method, and the copy in TCRdb shows in-frame clones only, minus some. Of approximately 55,000 clones listed, around 88% were seen once; the top ten hold 12% to 15%. The study's findings and limits: The average count of expanded clones was higher among CD8+ T cells than among CD4+. Some patients who did not respond also had low normalized T-cell clonal expansion.

Germline V gives CDR1 MDHEN, CDR2 SYDVKM. The CDR3 spans 13 residues. V was trimmed by 5 bases and J by 8 bases, leaving 13 bases between them. V is TRBV28 and J is TRBJ2-4, with D perhaps matching TRBD1 (6 bases). This clonotype originated in an adult with an advanced solid tumor such as melanoma, head and neck, liver or kidney cancer. Sequenced material: CD4+ or CD8+ T cells sorted from blood, taken in a trial of the OX40 agonist ivuxolimab. CDR3 amino acids: CASSRRGTDIQYF. In DNA form, the CDR3 reads TGTGCCAGCAGTCGCAGGGGTACGGACATTCAGTACTTC.